Following are 8 T cell receptor beta chains from one sample sequenced in a study of blood T cell repertoires in COVID-19. Produced via immunoSEQ multiplex PCR; TCRdb's table is partial and in-frame only. The sample consists of approximately 220,000 clones, about 83% of them appearing once. The sample was PBMCs or T cells enriched from blood (not recorded which). Receptor source: a woman aged 45-65 years who had been exposed to COVID-19.

The CDR3 DNA is TGTGCCAGCAGCAAACAACGAGGGAATGAGCAGTTCTTC. The encoded protein is CASSKQRGNEQFF. This chain joins TRBV7-2 and TRBJ2-1; a weak D match, TRBD2 (5 bases). The V end lost 5 bases, the J end lost 7 bases, and 12 bases lay between the germline ends. This CDR3 spans 13 amino acids. CDR1 is SGHTA, CDR2 FQGNSA, per germline.

The chain links TRBV6-2 or TRBV6-3 to TRBJ1-6, with D maybe TRBD1 (5 bases). The V gene's germline CDR1 is MNHEY and CDR2 SVGEGT. CDR3 length: 15 residues. V lost 6 bases to trimming and J lost 7 bases, with 16 bases between them. Written as DNA, the CDR3 is TGTGCCAGCAGCCTGGGGGTGGGGGGGAATTCACCCCTCCACTTT. Translating it yields CASSLGVGGNSPLHF.

The CDR3 here is CASSLMGQGPLDGNTIYF. DNA of the CDR3: TGCGCCAGCAGCTTGATGGGACAGGGACCTCTTGACGGAAACACCATATATTTT. The rearrangement uses TRBV5-1 and TRBJ1-3; 9 nucleotides match TRBD1. The junction had 12 bases not matched to a gene; V was cut back by 1 base and J by 4 bases. The V gene's germline CDR1 is SGHRS and CDR2 YFSETQ. There are 18 residues in the CDR3.

This chain links TRBV19 with TRBJ2-5; unclear D gene. CDR1 and CDR2 (germline): LNHDA, SQIVND (reference sequence). Between the trimmed V and J ends, which lost 4 bases and 7 bases, there was a span of 13 bases. The CDR3 is 13 amino acids. The CDR3 region is CASSTGASRTQYF. The CDR3 nucleotides are TGTGCCAGTAGTACCGGAGCATCTCGGACCCAGTACTTC. The whole variable domain, filled in from reference TRBV19 and TRBJ2-5, reads DGGITQSPKYLFRKEGQNVTLSCEQNLNHDAMYWYRQDPGQGLRLIYYSQIVNDFQKGDIAEGYSVSREKKESFPLTVTSAQKNPTAFYLCASSTGASRTQYFGPGTRLLVL.

This chain uses TRBV19 with TRBJ1-5; a possible D gene is TRBD1 (5 bases). V shed 3 bases and J shed 4 bases, with 19 bases lying between them. Germline CDR1 and CDR2: LNHDA and SQIVND (reference sequence). The CDR3 length is 17 residues. The CDR3 here is CASSILQGRMENQPQHF. Here the CDR3 DNA reads TGTGCCAGTAGTATCCTCCAGGGAAGAATGGAGAATCAGCCCCAGCATTTT.

The gene calls are TRBV27 and TRBJ1-5, with D maybe TRBD1 (5 bases). The germline V gene encodes CDR1 MNHEY and CDR2 SMNVEV (reference sequence). CDR3 length: 12 residues. V was pared by 9 bases and J by 5 bases, with 11 bases between. DNA for the CDR3: TGTGCCAGGGGGGGGGTGGATCAGCCCCAGCATTTT. Its translation: CARGGVDQPQHF.

The rearrangement links TRBV18 to TRBJ2-1, with a tentative D call TRBD1 (8 bases). Trimming pared 0 bases from V and 4 bases from J, leaving 13 bases between. The length of the CDR3 is 16 residues. In germline, CDR1 is KGHSH, CDR2 LQKENI. CDR3: CASSPPTGEGYNEQFF. In DNA, the CDR3 is TGTGCCAGCTCACCACCGACAGGGGAGGGGTACAATGAGCAGTTCTTC.

This rearrangement joins TRBV18 to TRBJ2-7; 8 bases agree with TRBD1. Germline V gene data show CDR1 as KGHSH and CDR2 as LQKENI. Trimming cost V 6 bases and J 2 bases; bases outside gene matches: 9. The CDR3 is 15 residues long. CDR3 nucleotides: TGTGCCAGCTCCCTGACAGGGGATTTAACCTACGAGCAGTACTTC. Translating gives CASSLTGDLTYEQYF.